The 17 T cell receptor beta chains below were found in one sample sequenced in a study of identical twins. TCRdb fed the 5' RACE reads into MiXCR, producing one record per CDR3 protein. Counted here are 600,000 to 850,000 distinct CDR3 sequences, 15% to 20% occurring once; the ten biggest clones make up 13%. These data were likewise used in another study, on T cells expressing NK-cell markers.

Input material: PBMCs. The source is a woman between 18 and 29 years old in good health.

This clonotype was seen more than once but under ten times. The V and J genes are TRBV6-2 or TRBV6-3 and TRBJ2-5; the D gene is possibly TRBD1 (8 bases). This CDR3 region has 14 residues. V gave up 5 bases and J gave up 3 bases, with 13 bases separating them. Germline assignment: CDR1 MNHEY and CDR2 SVGEGT. This CDR3 is CASSDRGGEETQYF. CDR3 nucleotides: TGTGCCAGCAGTGACAGGGGAGGGGAAGAGACCCAGTACTTC.

The rearrangement joins TRBV6-2 or TRBV6-3 to TRBJ2-7; TRBD1 might be the D (6 bases). This CDR3 is 14 amino acids long. Germline V CDR1 and CDR2: MNHEY, SVGEGT. The V gene lost 3 bases and the J gene lost 2 bases, with 11 bases spanning the gap. CDR3 DNA sequence: TGTGCCAGCAGTTATGCAGGGGCCGCCTACGAGCAGTACTTC. Its protein product is CASSYAGAAYEQYF.

The rearrangement links TRBV6-5 to TRBJ2-7, with a possible D match to TRBD2 (5 bases). Trimming shortened V by 0 bases and J by 4 bases, and 13 bases separated the two germline ends. Germline V gene lookup returns CDR1 MNHEY and CDR2 SVGAGI. The CDR3 loop spans 15 amino acids. CDR3 in amino acids: CASSYSGRWTYEQYF. CDR3 bases: TGTGCCAGCAGTTACTCTGGACGGTGGACTTACGAGCAGTACTTC.

CDR3 coding DNA: TGCAGTGCTCTTACCAACTACGAGCAGTACTTC. Amino acids: CSALTNYEQYF. This chain links TRBV20-1 with TRBJ2-7; D uncertain. The V gene lost 5 bases and the J gene lost 3 bases, with 8 bases spanning the gap. In germline, CDR1 is DFQATT, CDR2 SNEGSKA (reference sequence). CDR3 length: 11 residues.

The sample holds many counts of this clonotype. J is TRBJ2-3 and V is TRBV5-5; no clear D gene. V was clipped by 0 bases and J by 2 bases, with 7 bases between them. The CDR3 consists of 14 residues. Looked up from germline, CDR1 is SGHKS and CDR2 is YYEKEE (reference sequence). This CDR3 is CASSLALFTDTQYF. The CDR3 region has the DNA TGTGCCAGCAGCTTGGCTCTCTTCACAGATACGCAGTATTTT.

The chain is built from TRBV30 and TRBJ2-7; tentatively, D is TRBD1 or TRBD2 (5 bases each). Germline V gene sequence: CDR1 GTSNPN, CDR2 SVGIG (reference sequence). CDR3 length equals 12 residues. V was shortened by 6 bases and J by 7 bases, with 16 bases between the two germline ends. The CDR3 is CACLGDPGEQYF. CDR3 nucleotides: TGTGCCTGTCTAGGGGACCCGGGGGAGCAGTACTTC.

This clonotype was recorded a few times. The V call is TRBV20-1, the J call TRBJ2-3, with unresolved D. Looked up from germline, CDR1 is DFQATT and CDR2 is SNEGSKA (reference sequence). The CDR3 consists of 14 residues. V was pared by 1 base and J by 1 base, with 9 bases between. The CDR3 DNA reads as TGCAGTGCTAGAGGACAATTTCGCACAGATACGCAGTATTTT. This encodes CSARGQFRTDTQYF.

V is TRBV6-5 and J is TRBJ2-7; 7 positions agree with TRBD1. V was pared by 2 bases and J by 3 bases, with 4 bases of the junction left unmatched. Germline V gene lookup returns CDR1 MNHEY and CDR2 SVGAGI. This CDR3 is built from 14 residues. The CDR3 protein is CASSYGQANYEQYF. The CDR3 DNA is TGTGCCAGCAGTTACGGACAGGCTAACTACGAGCAGTACTTC.

In this sample, this clonotype turned up a few times. V usage is TRBV4-3 and J usage is TRBJ1-2, with 9 bases fitting TRBD1. This CDR3 region has 17 residues. Germline-derived CDR1 and CDR2 are LGHNA and YSLEER. Unmatched junction bases numbered 6, after V lost 1 base and J lost 0 bases. The CDR3 spells CASSQADRGAANYGYTF. In DNA, the CDR3 is TGCGCCAGCAGCCAAGCGGACAGGGGCGCTGCTAACTATGGCTACACCTTC.

This clonotype was counted a few times. The J gene is TRBJ2-7, the V gene TRBV7-9; D perhaps matches TRBD1 (7 bases). CDR1 is SEHNR and CDR2 is FQNEAQ in the germline V gene (reference sequence). Trimming removed 7 bases from V and 4 bases from J, with 14 bases in between. The CDR3 is 13 residues long. The DNA of the CDR3 is TGTGCCAGCACCCCCCAGGGGGGATACGAGCAGTACTTC. Translating it yields CASTPQGGYEQYF.

This clonotype was found a few times. The rearrangement joins TRBV7-7 to TRBJ2-5, with TRBD2 identical over 11 bases. Germline V gene lookup returns CDR1 SSHAT and CDR2 FNYEAQ (reference sequence). This CDR3 region has 16 residues. The V gene end was trimmed by 1 base and the J gene end by 4 bases; junction bases not matched to a gene: 5. The DNA for the CDR3 is TGTGCCAGCAGCTTAGAACTAGCGGGAGAGGGAGAGACCCAGTACTTC. It translates to CASSLELAGEGETQYF.

V usage is TRBV9 and J usage is TRBJ2-3; D is unresolved. CDR3 length equals 14 residues. V lost 0 bases, J lost 4 bases, and 9 bases lay in between. Germline V gene lookup returns CDR1 SGDLS and CDR2 YYNGEE. This CDR3 reads CASSVGSTPDTQYF. CDR3 DNA sequence: TGTGCCAGCAGCGTAGGTAGCACCCCAGATACGCAGTATTTT.

The genes are TRBV7-9 and TRBJ1-2; unclear D gene. Germline V CDR1 and CDR2: SEHNR, FQNEAQ (reference sequence). The CDR3 has 15 residues. Trimming removed 5 bases from V and 3 bases from J, with 16 bases in between. CDR3 region: CASSAGGRSDYGYTF. The CDR3, as DNA: TGTGCCAGCAGCGCAGGAGGGCGGAGCGACTATGGCTACACCTTC.

This clonotype was counted between two and nine times. The chain is built from TRBV18 and TRBJ1-1; D might be TRBD1 (5 bases). Germline CDR1 reads KGHSH; CDR2 reads LQKENI. The germline V and J ends were trimmed by 2 bases and 5 bases, with 12 bases remaining between them. The CDR3 sequence is 14 residues long. The CDR3 is CASSPDQGRTEAFF. In DNA form, the CDR3 reads TGTGCCAGCTCACCAGACCAGGGAAGAACTGAAGCTTTCTTT.

The CDR3 sequence is CSAQIRVGKNIQYF. CDR3 bases: TGCAGTGCACAGATAAGGGTGGGCAAAAACATTCAGTACTTC. The chain combines TRBV20-1 with TRBJ2-4; D remains ambiguous. This CDR3 has 14 residues. Trimming shortened V by 6 bases and J by 3 bases, and 15 bases separated the two germline ends. Germline lookup yields CDR1 DFQATT and CDR2 SNEGSKA (reference sequence).

The chain employs TRBV4-3 and TRBJ2-4; either TRBD1 or TRBD2 may supply D (5 bases each). Trimming took off 0 bases at V and 9 bases at J, with 15 bases between the two ends. Germline V lookup: CDR1 LGHNA, CDR2 YSLEER. The length of the CDR3 is 15 residues. Here the CDR3 DNA reads TGCGCCAGCAGCCAAGATCCGGGGCCGGTCGGCATTCAGTACTTC. Amino acids: CASSQDPGPVGIQYF.

This rearrangement joins TRBV27 to TRBJ2-1; weak D call: TRBD2 (5 bases). The germline V gene has CDR1 MNHEY and CDR2 SMNVEV (reference sequence). The V and J ends lost 3 bases and 13 bases respectively, with 10 bases between them. The CDR3 contains 11 residues. The CDR3 DNA reads as TGTGCCAGCAGTTTCTACGGGATACAGTTCTTC. Translating it yields CASSFYGIQFF.